This entry describes one T cell receptor beta chain. It has no known antigen specificity. There are no base qualities to consult, and no much larger clone falls within one base. This specimen belongs to a study of blood T cell repertoires in COVID-19 (dated by TCRdb to about 2020). Notes on the research overall: Samples from collaborators originated in the United States, Italy and Spain and spanned both the acute and convalescent phases of COVID-19. The prospective study material was composed of cDNA or gDNA derived from T cells, B-cell-depleted T cells, or PBMCs. Deeply sampled blood TCRbeta repertoires from subjects exposed to, actively infected with, or recovered from COVID-19 were included in the dataset. The repertoires were released in a freely available public database meant as a resource for research on the immune response to SARS-CoV-2. The samples were drawn from two sources: the first 160 participants of the ongoing ImmuneRACE study, and 1,000 to 1,500 subjects contributed by 6 global collaborators. Nearly every sample came with metadata listing a de-identified subject ID, COVID-19 status, age in years and sex. Where HLA class I and class II types were available, the types were taken from metadata supplied by the sample provider, not from assay-based typing. Overall study results and their limits: How much clinical and demographic metadata was included differed by source and by participant, and the metadata was provided uncurated.

The immunoSEQ Assay, a bias-controlled multiplex PCR, was used to amplify TCRbeta CDR3 regions from genomic DNA. The paper's data handling went like this. The number of nucleated cells in each sample was estimated from the amplification of reference gene primers within the assay. To quantify the absolute abundance of each unique TCRbeta CDR3 rearrangement, sequence reads were collapsed and filtered. For each sample, productive Simpson clonality was calculated as the square root of Simpson's diversity index over productive rearrangements. TCRdb carries this immuneACCESS record with in-frame sequences only. Its versions omit some clonotypes, under half of them owing to an unresolved V gene in the studies checked, with the rest unexplained. D and trimming come from the DNA, and the V and J calls and clone size come from that table. This sample is represented by about 97,000 clones; 84% of them were singletons. Together, the top ten hold around 4.5% of the sample.

Each collaborating institution followed its own protocols to collect whole blood in K2EDTA tubes. For TCRbeta analysis, collaborator samples were shipped as frozen whole blood, as isolated PBMCs, or as DNA extracted from either sample type. The TCR originated in a human donor in a cohort sampled during active COVID-19. The sample consisted of peripheral blood.

The nucleotides are TGTGCCACCAGCAGAGATCGGGGGTTGGGCCCCTACAATGAGCAGTTCTTC. The resulting protein is CATSRDRGLGPYNEQFF. The chain joins TRBV15 to TRBJ2-1; perhaps TRBD2 is the D gene, with 6 bases matching. CDR1 and CDR2 (LNHNV, YYDKDF) derive from the germline V gene (reference sequence). The CDR3 holds 17 amino acids from the cysteine to the phenylalanine. The read is trimmed to its CDR3 DNA, 51 bases read in frame from base 1. The junction shows trimming of 0 bases on V and 2 bases on J, plus 14 bases between the germline ends.